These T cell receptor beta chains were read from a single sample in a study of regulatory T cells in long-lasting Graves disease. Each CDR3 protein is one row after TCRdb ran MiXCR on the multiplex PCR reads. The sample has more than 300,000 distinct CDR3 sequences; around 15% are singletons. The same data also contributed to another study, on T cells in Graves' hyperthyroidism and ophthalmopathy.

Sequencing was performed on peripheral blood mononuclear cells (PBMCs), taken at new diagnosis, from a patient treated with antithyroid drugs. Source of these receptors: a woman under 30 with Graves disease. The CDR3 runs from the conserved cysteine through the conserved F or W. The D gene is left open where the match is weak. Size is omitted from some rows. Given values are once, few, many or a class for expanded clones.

cdr3_aa: CASSETAGGSTDTQYF
cdr3_nt: TGTGCCAGCAGTGAAACGGCGGGGGGATCCACAGATACGCAGTATTTT
j_call: TRBJ2-3
v_call: TRBV6-2/TRBV6-3
d_call: TRBD2
clone_size: few

cdr3_aa: CASSYDGGDEQYF
cdr3_nt: TGTGCCAGTAGTTATGACGGAGGGGACGAGCAGTACTTC
j_call: TRBJ2-7
v_call: TRBV19
d_call: -
clone_size: few

cdr3_aa: CAWSVSPNTEAFF
cdr3_nt: TGTGCCTGGAGTGTATCCCCAAACACTGAAGCTTTCTTT
j_call: TRBJ1-1
v_call: TRBV30
d_call: -
clone_size: many

cdr3_aa: CASILQQQETQYF
cdr3_nt: TGTGCCAGCATTCTTCAGCAACAAGAGACCCAGTACTTC
j_call: TRBJ2-5
v_call: TRBV6-2/TRBV6-3
d_call: -
clone_size: -

cdr3_aa: CASSPLAGRTGELFF
cdr3_nt: TGTGCCAGCAGCCCTTTAGCGGGGAGGACCGGGGAGCTGTTTTTT
j_call: TRBJ2-2
v_call: TRBV11-2
d_call: TRBD2
clone_size: many

cdr3_aa: CAWSTSRDTKNIQYF
cdr3_nt: TGTGCCTGGAGTACTTCAAGGGATACCAAAAACATTCAGTACTTC
j_call: TRBJ2-4
v_call: TRBV30
d_call: -
clone_size: few

cdr3_aa: CASSPLRSGQGSYEQYF
cdr3_nt: TGTGCCAGCAGCCCGCTTCGATCGGGACAGGGGAGCTACGAGCAGTACTTC
j_call: TRBJ2-7
v_call: TRBV5-5
d_call: TRBD1
clone_size: many

cdr3_aa: CASSYPGKGYNEQFF
cdr3_nt: TGTGCCAGCAGTTATCCGGGGAAGGGGTACAATGAGCAGTTCTTC
j_call: TRBJ2-1
v_call: TRBV27
d_call: -
clone_size: many

cdr3_aa: CASSLGGGTDTQYF
cdr3_nt: TGTGCCAGCAGTTTGGGTGGGGGCACAGATACGCAGTATTTT
j_call: TRBJ2-3
v_call: TRBV5-1
d_call: -
clone_size: many

cdr3_aa: CASSARTGSGYTF
cdr3_nt: TGTGCCAGCAGTGCCCGGACAGGGTCTGGCTACACCTTC
j_call: TRBJ1-2
v_call: TRBV2
d_call: TRBD1
clone_size: many

cdr3_aa: CASSTEARGYTF
cdr3_nt: TGTGCCAGCAGCACGGAGGCTCGGGGCTACACCTTC
j_call: TRBJ1-2
v_call: TRBV7-9
d_call: -
clone_size: many

cdr3_aa: CASRLLLVGELFF
cdr3_nt: TGTGCCTCCCGACTTCTCTTGGTTGGGGAGCTGTTTTTT
j_call: TRBJ2-2
v_call: TRBV6-1
d_call: -
clone_size: many

cdr3_aa: CASSSAGRGDTQYF
cdr3_nt: TGTGCCAGCAGCTCCGCAGGGAGAGGGGATACGCAGTATTTT
j_call: TRBJ2-3
v_call: TRBV7-8
d_call: -
clone_size: many

cdr3_aa: CATRPGTSDQSFF
cdr3_nt: TGTGCCACCCGCCCCGGGACGTCCGATCAGTCTTTCTTT
j_call: TRBJ1-1
v_call: TRBV10-3
d_call: -
clone_size: many

cdr3_aa: CAWSVMLNEKLFF
cdr3_nt: TGTGCCTGGAGTGTAATGCTGAATGAAAAACTGTTTTTT
j_call: TRBJ1-4
v_call: TRBV30
d_call: -
clone_size: many

cdr3_aa: CASSQEGPRGTQYF
cdr3_nt: TGTGCCAGCAGCCAAGAAGGGCCACGGGGGACCCAGTACTTC
j_call: TRBJ2-5
v_call: TRBV3-1
d_call: -
clone_size: many

cdr3_aa: CASSLVAMNTEAFF
cdr3_nt: TGTGCCAGCAGTTTGGTCGCAATGAACACTGAAGCTTTCTTT
j_call: TRBJ1-1
v_call: TRBV28
d_call: -
clone_size: many

cdr3_aa: CASSHLTTYDIGEQFF
cdr3_nt: TGCGCCAGCAGCCATCTGACTACTTATGACATCGGTGAGCAGTTCTTC
j_call: TRBJ2-1
v_call: TRBV4-1
d_call: -
clone_size: -

cdr3_aa: CASSYRRDYGYTF
cdr3_nt: TGTGCCAGCAGTTACCGCCGGGACTATGGCTACACCTTC
j_call: TRBJ1-2
v_call: TRBV6-9
d_call: -
clone_size: -

cdr3_aa: CASSFSDRGSGYEQYF
cdr3_nt: TGCGCCAGCAGCTTCTCGGACAGGGGATCAGGCTACGAGCAGTACTTC
j_call: TRBJ2-7
v_call: TRBV5-1
d_call: TRBD1
clone_size: -

cdr3_aa: CASGPEGTALRNQPQHF
cdr3_nt: TGCGCCAGCGGCCCCGAGGGGACAGCCTTAAGGAATCAGCCCCAGCATTTT
j_call: TRBJ1-5
v_call: TRBV4-1
d_call: TRBD1
clone_size: few

cdr3_aa: CASSFRGGLAGARNNEQFF
cdr3_nt: TGTGCCAGCAGCTTTAGGGGAGGACTAGCGGGGGCCAGGAACAATGAGCAGTTCTTC
j_call: TRBJ2-1
v_call: TRBV7-8
d_call: TRBD2
clone_size: many

cdr3_aa: CASRSSQMTQYF
cdr3_nt: TGTGCCAGCAGAAGCTCCCAGATGACCCAGTACTTC
j_call: TRBJ2-5
v_call: TRBV2
d_call: -
clone_size: -

cdr3_aa: CASSQDQWGAEAFF
cdr3_nt: TGCGCCAGCAGCCAAGATCAATGGGGTGCTGAAGCTTTCTTT
j_call: TRBJ1-1
v_call: TRBV4-1
d_call: -
clone_size: many

cdr3_aa: CASSIGGTLDTEAFF
cdr3_nt: TGTGCCAGTAGTATTGGCGGGACTTTGGACACTGAAGCTTTCTTT
j_call: TRBJ1-1
v_call: TRBV19
d_call: -
clone_size: few

cdr3_aa: CASSPTANRETQYF
cdr3_nt: TGTGCCAGCTCACCTACGGCCAATCGGGAGACCCAGTACTTC
j_call: TRBJ2-5
v_call: TRBV18
d_call: -
clone_size: many

cdr3_aa: CASSSLIFGPSGPFF
cdr3_nt: TGTGCCAGCAGCTCTCTAATCTTCGGGCCCAGCGGTCCTTTCTTT
j_call: TRBJ1-1
v_call: TRBV6-2/TRBV6-3
d_call: -
clone_size: many

cdr3_aa: CASSLRQDEQFF
cdr3_nt: TGTGCCAGCAGCTTGAGGCAGGATGAGCAGTTCTTC
j_call: TRBJ2-1
v_call: TRBV5-4
d_call: -
clone_size: -

cdr3_aa: CASSLMGRGYYGYTF
cdr3_nt: TGTGCCAGCAGCTTAATGGGGCGGGGGTACTATGGCTACACCTTC
j_call: TRBJ1-2
v_call: TRBV7-8
d_call: -
clone_size: few

cdr3_aa: CASSRTGGLADTQYF
cdr3_nt: TGTGCCAGCAGCCGGACAGGGGGTCTCGCAGATACGCAGTATTTT
j_call: TRBJ2-3
v_call: TRBV5-1
d_call: TRBD1
clone_size: many

cdr3_aa: CASSEHFASYEQYF
cdr3_nt: TGTGCCAGCAGTGAACATTTTGCTTCCTACGAGCAGTACTTC
j_call: TRBJ2-7
v_call: TRBV6-1
d_call: -
clone_size: few

cdr3_aa: CASRTGVNYGYTF
cdr3_nt: TGTGCCAGCAGAACAGGGGTTAACTATGGCTACACCTTC
j_call: TRBJ1-2
v_call: TRBV6-1
d_call: TRBD1
clone_size: many

cdr3_aa: CASSYTKRDRAPYGYTF
cdr3_nt: TGTGCCAGTAGTTACACCAAACGGGACAGGGCCCCCTATGGCTACACCTTC
j_call: TRBJ1-2
v_call: TRBV19
d_call: TRBD1
clone_size: -

cdr3_aa: CSVRGLAGAQETQYF
cdr3_nt: TGCAGTGTTAGGGGACTAGCGGGAGCGCAAGAGACCCAGTACTTC
j_call: TRBJ2-5
v_call: TRBV20-1
d_call: TRBD2
clone_size: -

cdr3_aa: CASSLVAEQFF
cdr3_nt: TGTGCCAGCAGTTTAGTAGCCGAACAGTTCTTC
j_call: TRBJ2-1
v_call: TRBV28
d_call: -
clone_size: many

cdr3_aa: CASSQDSPLQQSRPNTGELFF
cdr3_nt: TGTGCCAGCAGCCAAGATTCGCCCCTGCAGCAATCGAGGCCGAACACCGGGGAGCTGTTTTTT
j_call: TRBJ2-2
v_call: TRBV14
d_call: -
clone_size: few

cdr3_aa: CASSDHGGGNQPQHF
cdr3_nt: TGTGCCAGCAGCGATCACGGGGGTGGCAATCAGCCCCAGCATTTT
j_call: TRBJ1-5
v_call: TRBV7-3
d_call: -
clone_size: many

cdr3_aa: CASRDYSGELFF
cdr3_nt: TGTGCCAGCAGGGACTACTCCGGGGAGCTGTTTTTT
j_call: TRBJ2-2
v_call: TRBV28
d_call: -
clone_size: few

cdr3_aa: CASSLDWYQPQHF
cdr3_nt: TGTGCCAGCAGCTTGGATTGGTATCAGCCCCAGCATTTT
j_call: TRBJ1-5
v_call: TRBV5-5
d_call: -
clone_size: many

cdr3_aa: CASSGAGSLSVYATNEKLFF
cdr3_nt: TGTGCCAGCAGTGGGGCAGGGAGCCTGTCCGTTTACGCAACTAATGAAAAACTGTTTTTT
j_call: TRBJ1-4
v_call: TRBV6-1
d_call: -
clone_size: many

cdr3_aa: CASSYSGQVQETQYF
cdr3_nt: TGTGCCAGCAGTTACTCGGGACAAGTTCAAGAGACCCAGTACTTC
j_call: TRBJ2-5
v_call: TRBV12-3/TRBV12-4
d_call: -
clone_size: -

cdr3_aa: CASRLMGQGSEEQYF
cdr3_nt: TGCGCCAGCCGACTAATGGGACAGGGCAGCGAGGAGCAGTACTTC
j_call: TRBJ2-7
v_call: TRBV5-1
d_call: TRBD1
clone_size: many

cdr3_aa: CASNRGLDYGYTF
cdr3_nt: TGTGCCTCTAACAGGGGGCTTGACTATGGCTACACCTTC
j_call: TRBJ1-2
v_call: TRBV2
d_call: TRBD1
clone_size: many